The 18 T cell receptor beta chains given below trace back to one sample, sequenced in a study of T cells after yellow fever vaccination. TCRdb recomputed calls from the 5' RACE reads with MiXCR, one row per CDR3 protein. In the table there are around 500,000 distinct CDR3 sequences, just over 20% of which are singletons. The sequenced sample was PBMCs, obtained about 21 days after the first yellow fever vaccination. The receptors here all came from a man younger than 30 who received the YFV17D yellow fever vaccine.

CDR3 residues: CASSAIAGVTDTQYF. CDR3 coding DNA: TGTGCCAGCAGCGCCATAGCGGGGGTTACAGATACGCAGTATTTT. The rearrangement links TRBV7-8 to TRBJ2-3; TRBD2 aligns across 9 bases. The CDR3 extends over 15 amino acids. Unmatched junction bases numbered 6, after V lost 5 bases and J lost 3 bases. The germline gives CDR1 SGHVS, CDR2 FQNEAQ.

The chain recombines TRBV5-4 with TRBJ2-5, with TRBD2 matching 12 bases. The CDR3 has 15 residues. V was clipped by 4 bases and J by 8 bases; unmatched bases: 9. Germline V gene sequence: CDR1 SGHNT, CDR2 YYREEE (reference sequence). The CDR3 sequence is CASSGLAGTEGTQYF. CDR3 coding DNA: TGTGCCAGCAGCGGACTAGCGGGGACGGAAGGAACCCAGTACTTC.

The CDR3 spells CASSLGQSLTDTQYF. DNA for the CDR3: TGCGCCAGCAGCCTGGGACAGTCCCTCACAGATACGCAGTATTTT. This chain joins TRBV4-1 and TRBJ2-3; 7 bases are shared with TRBD1. Trimming removed 4 bases from V and 2 bases from J; junction bases left unmatched: 6. Germline V gene lookup returns CDR1 MGHRA and CDR2 YSYEKL. The CDR3 is 15 amino acids.

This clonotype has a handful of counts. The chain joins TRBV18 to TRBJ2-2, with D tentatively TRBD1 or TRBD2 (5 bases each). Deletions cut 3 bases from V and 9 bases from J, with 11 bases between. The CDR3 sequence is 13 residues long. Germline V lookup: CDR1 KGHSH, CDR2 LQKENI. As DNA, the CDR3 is TGTGCCAGCTCACCGGGACCCCGGAGGGAGCTGTTTTTT. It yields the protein CASSPGPRRELFF.

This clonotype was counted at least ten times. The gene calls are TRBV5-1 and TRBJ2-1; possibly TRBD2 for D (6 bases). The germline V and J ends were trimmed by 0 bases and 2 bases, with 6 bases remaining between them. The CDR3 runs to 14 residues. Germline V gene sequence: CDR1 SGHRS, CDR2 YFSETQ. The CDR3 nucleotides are TGCGCCAGCAGCTTGGGGGGGGCCTACAATGAGCAGTTCTTC. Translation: CASSLGGAYNEQFF.

The CDR3 bases are TGCGCCAGCAGCTTCTCCGTTGGGACAGACCTGTTTTTT. Translating it yields CASSFSVGTDLFF. V gene TRBV5-1 combines with J gene TRBJ1-4; 7 bases align to TRBD1. Germline lookup yields CDR1 SGHRS and CDR2 YFSETQ. The CDR3 contains 13 residues. Germline trimming cut 2 bases from V and 14 bases from J; bases unmatched to any gene: 9.

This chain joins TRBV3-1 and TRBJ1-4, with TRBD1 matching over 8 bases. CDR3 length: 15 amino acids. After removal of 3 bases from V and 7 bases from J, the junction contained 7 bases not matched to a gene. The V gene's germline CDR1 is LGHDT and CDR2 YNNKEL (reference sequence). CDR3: CASSHRQGRIEKLFF. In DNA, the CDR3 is TGTGCCAGCAGCCATAGACAGGGGCGGATTGAAAAACTGTTTTTT.

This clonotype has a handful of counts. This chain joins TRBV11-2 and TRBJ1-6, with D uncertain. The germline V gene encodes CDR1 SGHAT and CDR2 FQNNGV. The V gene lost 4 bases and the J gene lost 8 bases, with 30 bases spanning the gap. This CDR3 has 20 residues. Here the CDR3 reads CASSSHPRETERVGDSPLHF. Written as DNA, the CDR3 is TGTGCCAGCAGCTCCCACCCCCGGGAGACGGAGAGAGTGGGTGATTCACCCCTCCACTTT.

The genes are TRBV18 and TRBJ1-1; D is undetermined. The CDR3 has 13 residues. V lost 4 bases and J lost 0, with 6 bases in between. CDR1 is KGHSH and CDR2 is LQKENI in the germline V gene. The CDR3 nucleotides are TGTGCCAGCTCACACGCGCTGAACACTGAAGCTTTCTTT. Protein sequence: CASSHALNTEAFF.

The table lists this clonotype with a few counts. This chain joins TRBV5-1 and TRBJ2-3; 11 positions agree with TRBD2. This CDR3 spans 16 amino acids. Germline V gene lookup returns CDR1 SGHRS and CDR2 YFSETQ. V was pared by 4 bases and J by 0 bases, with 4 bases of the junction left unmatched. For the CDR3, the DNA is TGCGCCAGCAGCCCGGGACTAGCGGTTAGCACAGATACGCAGTATTTT. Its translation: CASSPGLAVSTDTQYF.

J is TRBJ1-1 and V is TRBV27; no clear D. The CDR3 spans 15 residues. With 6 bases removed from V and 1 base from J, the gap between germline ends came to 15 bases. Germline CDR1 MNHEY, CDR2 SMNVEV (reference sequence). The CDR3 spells CASRSWGPGNTEAFF. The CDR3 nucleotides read TGTGCCAGCAGGTCTTGGGGTCCGGGGAACACTGAAGCTTTCTTT.

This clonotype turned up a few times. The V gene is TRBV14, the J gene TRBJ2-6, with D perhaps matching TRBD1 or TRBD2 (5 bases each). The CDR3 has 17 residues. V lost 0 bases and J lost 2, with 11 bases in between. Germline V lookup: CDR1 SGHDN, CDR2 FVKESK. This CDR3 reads CASSQEWGITGANVLTF. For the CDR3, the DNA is TGTGCCAGCAGCCAAGAATGGGGGATCACTGGGGCCAACGTCCTGACTTTC. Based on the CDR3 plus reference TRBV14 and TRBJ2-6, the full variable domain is EAGVTQFPSHSVIEKGQTVTLRCDPISGHDNLYWYRRVMGKEIKFLLHFVKESKQDESGMPNNRFLAERTGGTYSTLKVQPAELEDSGVYFCASSQEWGITGANVLTFGAGSRLTVL.

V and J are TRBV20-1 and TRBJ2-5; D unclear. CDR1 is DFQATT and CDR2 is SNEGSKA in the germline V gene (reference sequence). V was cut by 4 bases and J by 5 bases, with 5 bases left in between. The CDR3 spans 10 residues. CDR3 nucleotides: TGCAGTGCTACTTGGGAGACCCAGTACTTC. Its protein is CSATWETQYF.

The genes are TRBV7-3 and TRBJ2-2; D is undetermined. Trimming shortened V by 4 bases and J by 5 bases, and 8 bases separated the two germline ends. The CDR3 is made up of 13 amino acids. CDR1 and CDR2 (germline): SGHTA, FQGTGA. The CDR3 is CASSSDRTGELFF. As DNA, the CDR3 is TGTGCCAGCAGCTCCGACCGAACCGGGGAGCTGTTTTTT.

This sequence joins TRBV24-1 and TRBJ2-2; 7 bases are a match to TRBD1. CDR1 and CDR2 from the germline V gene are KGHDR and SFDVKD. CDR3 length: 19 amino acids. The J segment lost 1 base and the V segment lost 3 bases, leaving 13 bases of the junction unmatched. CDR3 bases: TGTGCCACCAGTGATATTGGACCCCGACAGGGCGGGAACACCGGGGAGCTGTTTTTT. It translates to CATSDIGPRQGGNTGELFF.

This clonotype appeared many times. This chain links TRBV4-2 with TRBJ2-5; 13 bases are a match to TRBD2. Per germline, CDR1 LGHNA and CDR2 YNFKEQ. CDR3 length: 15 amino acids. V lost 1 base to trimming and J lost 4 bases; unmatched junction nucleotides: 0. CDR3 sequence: CASSQGLAGGETQYF. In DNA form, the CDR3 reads TGTGCCAGCAGCCAAGGACTAGCGGGGGGAGAGACCCAGTACTTC.

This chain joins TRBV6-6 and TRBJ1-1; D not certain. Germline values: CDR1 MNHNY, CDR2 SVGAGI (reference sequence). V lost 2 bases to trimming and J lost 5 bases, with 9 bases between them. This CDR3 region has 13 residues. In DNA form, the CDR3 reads TGTGCCAGCAGTTACGTCGGCAAGACTGAAGCTTTCTTT. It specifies CASSYVGKTEAFF.

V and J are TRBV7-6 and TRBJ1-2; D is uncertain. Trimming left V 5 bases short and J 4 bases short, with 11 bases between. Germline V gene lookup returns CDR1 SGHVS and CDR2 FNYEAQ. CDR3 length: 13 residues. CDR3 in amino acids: CASSGRLSYGYTF. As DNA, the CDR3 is TGTGCCAGCAGCGGCAGATTAAGCTATGGCTACACCTTC.